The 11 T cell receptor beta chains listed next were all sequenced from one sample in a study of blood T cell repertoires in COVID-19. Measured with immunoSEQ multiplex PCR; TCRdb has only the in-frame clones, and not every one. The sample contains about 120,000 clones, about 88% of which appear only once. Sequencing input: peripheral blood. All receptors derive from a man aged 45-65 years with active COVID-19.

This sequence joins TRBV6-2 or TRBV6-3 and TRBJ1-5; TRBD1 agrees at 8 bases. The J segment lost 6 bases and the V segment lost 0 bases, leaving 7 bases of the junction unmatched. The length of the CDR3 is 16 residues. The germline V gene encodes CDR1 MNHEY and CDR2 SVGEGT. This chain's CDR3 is CASSYSGQGAIQPQHF. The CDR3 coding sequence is TGTGCCAGCAGTTACTCAGGTCAGGGGGCGATTCAGCCCCAGCATTTT.

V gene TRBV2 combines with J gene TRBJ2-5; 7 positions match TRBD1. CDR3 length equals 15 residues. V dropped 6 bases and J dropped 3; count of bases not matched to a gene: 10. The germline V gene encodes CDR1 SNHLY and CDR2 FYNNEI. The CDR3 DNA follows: TGTGCCAGCAGCCAAAACAGGGGAGATAAAGAGACCCAGTACTTC. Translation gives CASSQNRGDKETQYF.

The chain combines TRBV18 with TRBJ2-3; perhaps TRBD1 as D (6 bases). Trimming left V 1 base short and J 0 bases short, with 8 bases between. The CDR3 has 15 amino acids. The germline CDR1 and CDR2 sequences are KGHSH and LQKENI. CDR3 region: CASSPQGVSTDTQYF. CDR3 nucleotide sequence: TGTGCCAGCTCACCACAGGGGGTTAGCACAGATACGCAGTATTTT.

CDR3 nucleotides: TGTGCCTGGAGCCATCCGACTAGCGGGACGTACAATGAGCAGTTCTTC. Its protein is CAWSHPTSGTYNEQFF. The V call is TRBV30, the J call TRBJ2-1; 11 bases are shared with TRBD2. The CDR3 length is 16 residues. With 3 bases clipped from V and 4 bases from J, the junction kept 8 bases outside the gene matches. Per germline, CDR1 GTSNPN and CDR2 SVGIG (reference sequence). Full variable domain (outside the CDR3, taken from reference TRBV30 and TRBJ2-1): SQTIHQWPATLVQPVGSPLSLECTVEGTSNPNLYWYRQAAGRGLQLLFYSVGIGQISSEVPQNLSASRPQDRQFILSSKKLLLSDSGFYLCAWSHPTSGTYNEQFFGPGTRLTVL.

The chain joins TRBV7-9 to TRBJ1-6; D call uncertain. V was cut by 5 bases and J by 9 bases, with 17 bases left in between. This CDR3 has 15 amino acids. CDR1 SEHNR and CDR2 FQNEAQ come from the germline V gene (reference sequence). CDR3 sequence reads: CASSTLTDLGSPLHF. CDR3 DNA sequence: TGTGCCAGCAGCACCCTCACGGACTTGGGTTCACCCCTCCACTTT.

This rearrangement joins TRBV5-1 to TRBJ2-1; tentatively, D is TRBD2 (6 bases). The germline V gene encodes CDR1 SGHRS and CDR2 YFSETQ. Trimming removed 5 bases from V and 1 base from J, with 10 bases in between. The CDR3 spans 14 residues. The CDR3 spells CASRPGESYNEQFF. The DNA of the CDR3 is TGCGCCAGCAGACCGGGGGAGTCCTACAATGAGCAGTTCTTC.

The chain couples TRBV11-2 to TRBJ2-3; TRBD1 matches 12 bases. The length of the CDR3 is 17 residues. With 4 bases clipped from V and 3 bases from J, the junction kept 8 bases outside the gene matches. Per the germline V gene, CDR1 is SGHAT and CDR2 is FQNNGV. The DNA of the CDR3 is TGTGCCAGCAGCTCCATCCGGGACAGGGGGCTGACAGATACGCAGTATTTT. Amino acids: CASSSIRDRGLTDTQYF. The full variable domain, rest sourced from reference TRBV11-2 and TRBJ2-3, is EAGVAQSPRYKIIEKRQSVAFWCNPISGHATLYWYQQILGQGPKLLIQFQNNGVVDDSQLPKDRFSAERLKGVDSTLKIQPAKLEDSAVYLCASSSIRDRGLTDTQYFGPGTRLTVL.

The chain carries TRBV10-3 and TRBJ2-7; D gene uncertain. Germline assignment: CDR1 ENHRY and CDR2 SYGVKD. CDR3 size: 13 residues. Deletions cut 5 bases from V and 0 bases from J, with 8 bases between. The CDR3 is CAISHRSSYEQYF. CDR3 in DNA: TGTGCCATCAGTCACCGGAGCTCCTACGAGCAGTACTTC.

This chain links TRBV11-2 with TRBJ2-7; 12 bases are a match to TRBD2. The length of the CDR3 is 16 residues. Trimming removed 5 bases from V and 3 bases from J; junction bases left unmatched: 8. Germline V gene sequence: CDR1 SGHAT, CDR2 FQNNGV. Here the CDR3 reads CASSAQRTSGDYEQYF. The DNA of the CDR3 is TGTGCCAGCAGCGCACAGAGGACTAGCGGGGACTACGAGCAGTACTTC.

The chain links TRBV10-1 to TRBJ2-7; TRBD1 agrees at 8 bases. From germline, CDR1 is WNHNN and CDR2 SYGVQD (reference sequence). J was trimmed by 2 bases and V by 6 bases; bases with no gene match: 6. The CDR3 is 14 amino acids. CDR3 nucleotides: TGCGCCAGCAGCTCCGGGACAGGAGCCTACGAGCAGTACTTC. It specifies CASSSGTGAYEQYF.

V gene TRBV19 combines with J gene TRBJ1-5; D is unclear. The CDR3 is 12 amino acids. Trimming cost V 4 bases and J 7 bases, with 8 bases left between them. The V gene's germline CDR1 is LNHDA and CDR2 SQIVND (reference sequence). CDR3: CASSRAGQPQHF. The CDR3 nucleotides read TGTGCCAGTAGTAGGGCAGGACAGCCCCAGCATTTT.